A selection of T cell receptor beta chains follows, all from one sample in a study of blood T cell repertoires in COVID-19. Assay: immunoSEQ multiplex PCR; the TCRdb copy retains only in-frame clones and omits some. The sample lists about 330,000 clones; roughly 90% were seen once. Specimen: peripheral blood. The receptors were sampled from a man aged 30-40 years with COVID-19, enrolled during active disease. The CDR3 runs from the conserved cysteine through the conserved F or W. A D gene is named only where the DNA matches it firmly. Clone size is shown for a subset of rows, as once, few, many or a class of expanded clone.

J: TRBJ2-7; size: NA; V: TRBV24-1; D: TRBD1; length: 14; DNA: TGTGCCACCAGTGACACGACAGGGAATGACGAGCAGTACTTC; CDR3: CATSDTTGNDEQYF
J: TRBJ1-5; size: NA; V: TRBV19; D: TRBD1; length: 15; DNA: TGTGCCAGTAGTACTCTCTGGGACAGTCATCAGCCCCAGCATTTT; CDR3: CASSTLWDSHQPQHF
J: TRBJ2-1; size: NA; V: TRBV7-9; D: NA; length: 12; DNA: TGTGCCAGCAGCTTAGGGGGAGATGAGCAGTTCTTC; CDR3: CASSLGGDEQFF
J: TRBJ2-2; size: NA; V: TRBV6-5; D: TRBD2; length: 15; DNA: TGTGCCAGCAAAGGGGTAGCGGGGAGCACCGGGGAGCTGTTTTTT; CDR3: CASKGVAGSTGELFF
J: TRBJ1-1; size: once; V: TRBV6-2/TRBV6-3; D: NA; length: 14; DNA: TGTGCCAGCAGTGTCGGGGGATATACGTCTGAAGCTTTCTTT; CDR3: CASSVGGYTSEAFF
J: TRBJ2-7; size: NA; V: TRBV11-2; D: NA; length: 11; DNA: TGTGCCAGCAGCCCGTCGTACGAGCAGTACTTC; CDR3: CASSPSYEQYF
J: TRBJ1-2; size: NA; V: TRBV27; D: TRBD1; length: 17; DNA: TGTGCCAGCAGTTTATCGTTGGGGGACAGGGGTAACTATGGCTACACCTTC; CDR3: CASSLSLGDRGNYGYTF
J: TRBJ1-1; size: NA; V: TRBV15; D: NA; length: 14; DNA: TGTGCCACCAGCAGAGACAGGGGTGGAACTGAAGCTTTCTTT; CDR3: CATSRDRGGTEAFF
J: TRBJ1-2; size: NA; V: TRBV1; D: NA; length: 15; DNA: TGCACCAGCAGCCAAGTTATGAGGGGGCGTGTTGGCTACACCTTC; CDR3: CTSSQVMRGRVGYTF
J: TRBJ2-1; size: few; V: TRBV4-3; D: NA; length: 15; DNA: TGCGCCAGCAGCCAAGCCCAGGATCTCTACAATGAGCAGTTCTTC; CDR3: CASSQAQDLYNEQFF
J: TRBJ2-7; size: NA; V: TRBV28; D: NA; length: 14; DNA: TGTGCCAGCAGTTTAAGCGGTGGTAGCTACGAGCAGTACTTC; CDR3: CASSLSGGSYEQYF
J: TRBJ1-3; size: NA; V: TRBV11-2; D: NA; length: 15; DNA: TGTGCCAGCAGTATGGGACACCTCTCTGGAAACACCATATATTTT; CDR3: CASSMGHLSGNTIYF
J: TRBJ2-7; size: NA; V: TRBV27; D: NA; length: 15; DNA: TGTGCCAGCAGTTTTAAGGACTGGGGCTCCTACGAGCAGTACTTC; CDR3: CASSFKDWGSYEQYF
J: TRBJ2-1; size: NA; V: TRBV12-5; D: TRBD1; length: 15; DNA: TGTGCTAGTGGTTTACAACAGGGGGCCTACAATGAGCAGTTCTTC; CDR3: CASGLQQGAYNEQFF
J: TRBJ2-3; size: NA; V: TRBV19; D: TRBD2; length: 18; DNA: TGTGCCAGTAGTCTATCCCAAGGGGGTAGCGGGGTCACAGATACGCAGTATTTT; CDR3: CASSLSQGGSGVTDTQYF
J: TRBJ2-1; size: NA; V: TRBV6-5; D: TRBD1; length: 12; DNA: TGTGCCAGCAGGAGGGACAGGGAGGGTGAGTTCTTC; CDR3: CASRRDREGEFF
J: TRBJ2-1; size: NA; V: TRBV7-9; D: NA; length: 16; DNA: TGTGCCAGCAGTAGCGGTCGGAGCGGCCCTTCGTCTGAGCAGTTCTTC; CDR3: CASSSGRSGPSSEQFF